This section outlines one T cell receptor beta chain sequence together with its context. The antigen it binds to is not known. Base qualities are not provided; no much larger clone lies one nucleotide away. This sample stems from a study of blood T cell repertoires in COVID-19 (dated by TCRdb to the early 2020s). In the study overall: The collaborator samples originated in the United States, Italy and Spain and spanned the acute and convalescent phases of COVID-19. Sample metadata almost always included a de-identified subject ID, COVID-19 status, age in years and sex. Where available, HLA class I and class II types were taken from metadata supplied by the sample provider and were not determined by assay-based typing. The samples were drawn from the first 160 participants of the ongoing ImmuneRACE study and from about 1,200 subjects provided by 6 global collaborators. The dataset comprised deeply sampled blood TCRbeta repertoires from subjects exposed to, actively infected with, or recovered from COVID-19. The repertoires were made available in a free public database intended to serve as a resource for research on the immune response to SARS-CoV-2. The prospective study material was composed of cDNA or gDNA derived from T cells, B-cell-depleted T cells, or PBMCs. Overall study outcomes, separate from this receptor: The quantity of clinical and demographic metadata differed by source and by participant and was supplied without curation.

The immunoSEQ Assay, a bias-controlled multiplex PCR, was used to amplify TCRbeta CDR3 regions from genomic DNA. In the authors' own workflow: Within the assay, amplification of reference gene primers was used to estimate how many nucleated cells each sample contained. Sequence reads were collapsed and filtered to measure the absolute abundance of every unique TCRbeta CDR3 rearrangement. For each sample, productive Simpson clonality was calculated as the square root of Simpson's diversity index across productive rearrangements. TCRdb re-hosts the immuneACCESS table, in-frame sequences only. Its copies lack some clones; in the studies checked, an unresolved V gene accounts for under half of them, and the cause for the rest is not known. The D gene and trimming were derived from the DNA, and the V and J assignments and clone size from that table. Counted in this sample were hundreds of thousands of clones; roughly 86% of them appeared once. The ten largest clones represent approximately 2.1% of the sample.

According to the germline V gene, CDR1 reads SGHNT and CDR2 reads YENEEA. CDR3 length: 17 amino acids, cysteine to phenylalanine. Only the CDR3 DNA is retained, 51 bases long and in frame from the first base. V is pruned by 5 bases and J by 5 bases, leaving 12 bases of the junction without a gene match. Participants in the prospective study were aged roughly 18 to 89 years, lived in under 30 United States geographic areas, and enrolled through a virtual design. To assign participants to cohorts, the prospective study relied on clinical history that participants themselves reported in a screening survey and a study questionnaire. In the prospective study, mobile phlebotomists collected whole blood, serum and a nasopharyngeal or oropharyngeal swab from each participant. Additional blood draws and questionnaires over an approximately two-month period could optionally be provided by prospective study participants. Before DNA extraction, prospective study blood samples were shipped either frozen or at room temperature.

The sequence was collected from a woman aged 40 to 50 with acute COVID-19. The source material was PBMCs or T cells enriched from blood (not recorded which). Rearrangement joined TRBV11-3 to TRBJ2-5; TRBD2 lines up with 12 middle nucleotides. The CDR3 corresponds to CASSPRTSGTRGETQYF. The DNA is TGTGCCAGCAGCCCTCGGACTAGCGGGACCAGGGGGGAGACCCAGTACTTC.